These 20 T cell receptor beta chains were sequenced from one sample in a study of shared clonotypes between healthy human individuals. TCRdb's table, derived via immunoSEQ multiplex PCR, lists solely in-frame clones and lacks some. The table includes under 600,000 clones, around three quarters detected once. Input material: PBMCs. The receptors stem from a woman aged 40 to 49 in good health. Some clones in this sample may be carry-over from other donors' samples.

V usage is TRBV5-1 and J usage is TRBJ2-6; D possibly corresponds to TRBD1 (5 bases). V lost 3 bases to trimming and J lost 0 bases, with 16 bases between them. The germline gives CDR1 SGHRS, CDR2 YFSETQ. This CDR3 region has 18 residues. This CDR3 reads CASSSDRGFDSGANVLTF. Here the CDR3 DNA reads TGCGCCAGCAGCTCCGATAGGGGATTCGACTCTGGGGCCAACGTCCTGACTTTC.

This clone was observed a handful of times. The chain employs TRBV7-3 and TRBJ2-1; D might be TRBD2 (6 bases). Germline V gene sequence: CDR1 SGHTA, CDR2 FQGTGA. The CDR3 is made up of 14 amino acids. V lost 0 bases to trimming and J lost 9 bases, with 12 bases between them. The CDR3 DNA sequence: TGTGCCAGCAGCTTAACGGCTAGCGACGGTGAGCAGTTCTTC. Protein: CASSLTASDGEQFF. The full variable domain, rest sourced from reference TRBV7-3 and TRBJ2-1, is GAGVSQTPSNKVTEKGKYVELRCDPISGHTALYWYRQSLGQGPEFLIYFQGTGAADDSGLPNDRFFAVRPEGSVSTLKIQRTERGDSAVYLCASSLTASDGEQFFGPGTRLTVL.

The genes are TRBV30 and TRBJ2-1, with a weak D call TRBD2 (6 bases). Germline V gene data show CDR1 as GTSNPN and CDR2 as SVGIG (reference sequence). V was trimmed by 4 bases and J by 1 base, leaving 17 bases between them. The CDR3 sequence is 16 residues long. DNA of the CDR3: TGTGCCTGGACCCCAGCCGGGAGCCATTCCTACAATGAGCAGTTCTTC. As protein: CAWTPAGSHSYNEQFF.

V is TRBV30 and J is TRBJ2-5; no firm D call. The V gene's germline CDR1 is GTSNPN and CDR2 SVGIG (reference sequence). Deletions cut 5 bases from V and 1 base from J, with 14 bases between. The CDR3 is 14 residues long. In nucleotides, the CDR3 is TGTGCCTGGGGGATGGGCAGGCCCCAAGAGACCCAGTACTTC. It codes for CAWGMGRPQETQYF.

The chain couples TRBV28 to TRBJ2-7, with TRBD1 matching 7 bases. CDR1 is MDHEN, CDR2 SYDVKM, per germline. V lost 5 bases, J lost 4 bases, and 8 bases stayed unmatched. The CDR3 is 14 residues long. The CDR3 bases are TGTGCCAGCAGTCCTGACAGGGTTGGGTACGAGCAGTACTTC. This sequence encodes CASSPDRVGYEQYF.

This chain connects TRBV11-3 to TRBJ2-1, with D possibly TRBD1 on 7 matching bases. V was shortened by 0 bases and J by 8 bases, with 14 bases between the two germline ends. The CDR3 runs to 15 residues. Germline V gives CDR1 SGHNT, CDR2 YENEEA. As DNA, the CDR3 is TGTGCCAGCAGCTTAGATTCCAGGGGGGTCGATGAGCAGTTCTTC. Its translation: CASSLDSRGVDEQFF. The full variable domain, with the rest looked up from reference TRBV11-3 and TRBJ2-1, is EAGVVQSPRYKIIEKKQPVAFWCNPISGHNTLYWYLQNLGQGPELLIRYENEEAVDDSQLPKDRFSAERLKGVDSTLKIQPAELGDSAVYLCASSLDSRGVDEQFFGPGTRLTVL.

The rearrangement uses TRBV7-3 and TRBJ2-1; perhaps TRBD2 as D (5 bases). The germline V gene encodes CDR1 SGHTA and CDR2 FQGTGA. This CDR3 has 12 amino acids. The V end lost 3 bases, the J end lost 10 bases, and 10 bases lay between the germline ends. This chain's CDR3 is CASSFGEQEQFF. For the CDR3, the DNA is TGTGCCAGCAGCTTCGGGGAACAGGAGCAGTTCTTC.

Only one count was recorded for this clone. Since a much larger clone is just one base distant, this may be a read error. The CDR3 nucleotides are TGTGCCAGCAGCCGAGACACCTACGAGCAGTACTTC. Amino acid sequence: CASSRDTYEQYF. This chain connects TRBV5-4 to TRBJ2-7; no clear D gene. With 4 bases removed from V and 2 bases from J, the gap between germline ends came to 7 bases. The CDR3 covers 12 residues. Germline-derived CDR1 and CDR2 are SGHNT and YYREEE (reference sequence).

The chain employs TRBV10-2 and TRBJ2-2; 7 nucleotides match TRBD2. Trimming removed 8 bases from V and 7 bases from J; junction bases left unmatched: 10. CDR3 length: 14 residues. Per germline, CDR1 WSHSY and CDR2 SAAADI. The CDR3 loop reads CASGNRGDIGELFF. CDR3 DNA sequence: TGCGCCAGCGGGAACCGGGGGGATATCGGGGAGCTGTTTTTT.

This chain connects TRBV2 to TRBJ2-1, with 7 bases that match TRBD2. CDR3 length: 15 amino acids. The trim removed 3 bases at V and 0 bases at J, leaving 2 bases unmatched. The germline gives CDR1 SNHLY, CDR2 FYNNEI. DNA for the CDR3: TGTGCCAGCAGTGAGGAGCGGGGCTCCTACAATGAGCAGTTCTTC. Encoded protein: CASSEERGSYNEQFF.

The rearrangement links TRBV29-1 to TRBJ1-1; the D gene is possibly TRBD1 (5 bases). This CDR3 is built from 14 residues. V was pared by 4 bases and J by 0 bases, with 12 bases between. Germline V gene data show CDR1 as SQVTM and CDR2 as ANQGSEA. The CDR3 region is CSVAWSGMNTEAFF. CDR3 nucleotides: TGCAGCGTTGCGTGGTCAGGGATGAACACTGAAGCTTTCTTT. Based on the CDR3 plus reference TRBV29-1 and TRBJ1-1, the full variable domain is SAVISQKPSRDICQRGTSLTIQCQVDSQVTMMFWYRQQPGQSLTLIATANQGSEATYESGFVIDKFPISRPNLTFSTLTVSNMSPEDSSIYLCSVAWSGMNTEAFFGQGTRLTVV.

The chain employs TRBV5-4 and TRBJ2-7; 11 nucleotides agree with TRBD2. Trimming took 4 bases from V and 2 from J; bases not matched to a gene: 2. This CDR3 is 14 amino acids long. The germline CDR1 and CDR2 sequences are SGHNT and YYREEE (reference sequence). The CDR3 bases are TGTGCCAGCAGCCCGGGACTAGCGGCCTACGAGCAGTACTTC. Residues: CASSPGLAAYEQYF. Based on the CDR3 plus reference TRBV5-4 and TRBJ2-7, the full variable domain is ETGVTQSPTHLIKTRGQQVTLRCSSQSGHNTVSWYQQALGQGPQFIFQYYREEENGRGNFPPRFSGLQFPNYSSELNVNALELDDSALYLCASSPGLAAYEQYFGPGTRLTVT.

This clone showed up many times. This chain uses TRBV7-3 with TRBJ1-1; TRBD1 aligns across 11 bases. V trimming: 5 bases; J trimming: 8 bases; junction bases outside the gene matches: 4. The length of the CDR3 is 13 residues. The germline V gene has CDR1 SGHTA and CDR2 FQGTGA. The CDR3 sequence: CASSRTGGGEAFF. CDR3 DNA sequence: TGTGCCAGCAGCCGGACAGGGGGCGGAGAAGCTTTCTTT.

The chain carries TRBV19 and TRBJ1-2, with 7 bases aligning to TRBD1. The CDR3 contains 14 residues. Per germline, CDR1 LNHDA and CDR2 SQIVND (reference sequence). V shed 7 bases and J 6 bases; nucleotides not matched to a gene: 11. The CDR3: CASTDWGTEDGYTF. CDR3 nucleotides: TGTGCCAGTACCGACTGGGGGACAGAGGATGGCTACACCTTC. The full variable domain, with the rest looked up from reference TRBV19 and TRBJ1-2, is DGGITQSPKYLFRKEGQNVTLSCEQNLNHDAMYWYRQDPGQGLRLIYYSQIVNDFQKGDIAEGYSVSREKKESFPLTVTSAQKNPTAFYLCASTDWGTEDGYTFGSGTRLTVV.

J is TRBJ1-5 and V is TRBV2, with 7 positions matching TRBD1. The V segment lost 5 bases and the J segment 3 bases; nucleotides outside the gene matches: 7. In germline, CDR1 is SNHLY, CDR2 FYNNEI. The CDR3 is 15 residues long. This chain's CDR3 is CASSQGQNSNQPQHF. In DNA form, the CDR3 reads TGTGCCAGCAGTCAGGGACAGAACTCCAATCAGCCCCAGCATTTT.

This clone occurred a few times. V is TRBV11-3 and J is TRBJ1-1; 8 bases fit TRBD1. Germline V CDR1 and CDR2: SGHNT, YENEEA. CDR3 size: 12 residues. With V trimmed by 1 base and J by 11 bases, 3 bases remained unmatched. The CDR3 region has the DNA TGTGCCAGCAGCTTAGGGACAGGGTCGGCTTTCTTT. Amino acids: CASSLGTGSAFF.

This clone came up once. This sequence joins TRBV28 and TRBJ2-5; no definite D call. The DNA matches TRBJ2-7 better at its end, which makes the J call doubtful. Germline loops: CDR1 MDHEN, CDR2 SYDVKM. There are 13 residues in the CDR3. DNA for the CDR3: TGTGCCAGCAGTTTGCGAGCCTTCTACGAGCAGTACTTC. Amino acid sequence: CASSLRAFYEQYF.

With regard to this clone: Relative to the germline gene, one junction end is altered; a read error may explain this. The CDR3 spells CASSPGTSGSDTQYF. CDR3 coding DNA: TGTGCCAGCAGCCCTGGGACTAGCGGGAGCGATACGCAGTATTTT. The J gene is TRBJ2-3, the V gene TRBV5-1, with 14 bases aligning to TRBD2. The germline V gene encodes CDR1 SGHRS and CDR2 YFSETQ. CDR3 length equals 15 residues.

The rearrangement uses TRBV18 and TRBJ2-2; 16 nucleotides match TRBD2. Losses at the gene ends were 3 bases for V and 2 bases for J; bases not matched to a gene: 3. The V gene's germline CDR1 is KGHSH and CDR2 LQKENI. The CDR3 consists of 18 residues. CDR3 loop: CASSPGLAGGVNTGELFF. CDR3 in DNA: TGTGCCAGCTCACCGGGACTAGCGGGAGGGGTCAACACCGGGGAGCTGTTTTTT. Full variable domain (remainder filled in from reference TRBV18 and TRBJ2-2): NAGVMQNPRHLVRRRGQEARLRCSPMKGHSHVYWYRQLPEEGLKFMVYLQKENIIDESGMPKERFSAEFPKEGPSILRIQQVVRGDSAAYFCASSPGLAGGVNTGELFFGEGSRLTVL.

DNA for the CDR3: TGTGCCAGCAGCTCAGGGGGGAACACTGAAGCTTTCTTT. It yields the protein CASSSGGNTEAFF. The chain uses TRBV9 and TRBJ1-1, with TRBD1 matching over 7 bases. Germline lookup yields CDR1 SGDLS and CDR2 YYNGEE. The V gene end was trimmed by 4 bases and the J gene end by 1 base; junction bases not matched to a gene: 1. CDR3 size: 13 residues. Variable domain in full (rest from reference TRBV9 and TRBJ1-1): DSGVTQTPKHLITATGQRVTLRCSPRSGDLSVYWYQQSLDQGLQFLIQYYNGEERAKGNILERFSAQQFPDLHSELNLSSLELGDSALYFCASSSGGNTEAFFGQGTRLTVV.